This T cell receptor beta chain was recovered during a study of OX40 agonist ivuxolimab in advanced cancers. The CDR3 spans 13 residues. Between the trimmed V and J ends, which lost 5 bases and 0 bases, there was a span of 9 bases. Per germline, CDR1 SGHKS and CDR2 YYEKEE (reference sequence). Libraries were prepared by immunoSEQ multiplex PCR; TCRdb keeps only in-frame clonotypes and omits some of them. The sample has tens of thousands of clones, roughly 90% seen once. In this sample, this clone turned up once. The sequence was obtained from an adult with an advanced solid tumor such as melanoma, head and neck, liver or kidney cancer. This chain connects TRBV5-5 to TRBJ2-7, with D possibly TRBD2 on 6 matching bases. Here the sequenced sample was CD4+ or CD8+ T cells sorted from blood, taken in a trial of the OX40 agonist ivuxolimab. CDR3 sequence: CASSGGPSYEQYF. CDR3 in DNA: TGTGCCAGCAGTGGAGGGCCCTCCTACGAGCAGTACTTC.